The 26 T cell receptor beta chains in this list originate from one sample, sequenced in a study of cytomegalovirus exposure and HLA in healthy donors. PCR amplification relied on 60 Vbeta primers (plus 13 Jbeta primers). Assay used: immunoSEQ multiplex PCR; TCRdb lists only in-frame clones, some missing. This table holds about 130,000 clones. The specimen sequenced was PBMCs. All receptors derive from a woman in her 40s in good health and CMV-seropositive.

This sequence joins TRBV5-1 and TRBJ2-1, with 11 bases identical to TRBD2. V lost 4 bases and J lost 6; bases outside the gene matches: 6. CDR3 length equals 15 residues. Per germline, CDR1 SGHRS and CDR2 YFSETQ. CDR3 in DNA: TGCGCCAGCAGCCTACTAGCGGGGGTAGTCAATGAGCAGTTCTTC. Encoded protein: CASSLLAGVVNEQFF.

This sequence joins TRBV6-5 and TRBJ1-5; D is uncertain. The CDR3 has 13 residues. Trimming shortened V by 3 bases and J by 5 bases, and 8 bases separated the two germline ends. Germline V gene data show CDR1 as MNHEY and CDR2 as SVGAGI. Here the CDR3 DNA reads TGTGCCAGCAGTTATCGGGAGGATCAGCCCCAGCATTTT. It translates to CASSYREDQPQHF.

The chain joins TRBV19 to TRBJ1-3; no reliable D call. V was shortened by 6 bases and J by 0 bases, with 9 bases between the two germline ends. Looked up from germline, CDR1 is LNHDA and CDR2 is SQIVND (reference sequence). The length of the CDR3 is 14 residues. Here the CDR3 DNA reads TGTGCCAGTAGGAGGCAGAACTCTGGAAACACCATATATTTT. Amino acids: CASRRQNSGNTIYF.

This sequence joins TRBV5-1 and TRBJ2-1; 13 positions match TRBD2. The V gene's germline CDR1 is SGHRS and CDR2 YFSETQ. The ends lost 4 bases at V and 8 bases at J; junction bases unmatched: 6. This CDR3 contains 15 residues. This chain's CDR3 is CASSQTSGRFDEQFF. The CDR3 DNA reads TGCGCCAGCAGCCAGACTAGCGGGAGGTTCGATGAGCAGTTCTTC.

The chain joins TRBV28 to TRBJ2-2; 12 bases line up with TRBD2. Germline-derived CDR1 and CDR2 are MDHEN and SYDVKM. V trimming: 5 bases; J trimming: 3 bases; junction bases outside the gene matches: 13. The CDR3 has 19 residues. The CDR3 sequence: CASSAPLAGGPGDTGELFF. CDR3 nucleotides: TGTGCCAGCAGTGCTCCCCTAGCGGGAGGGCCGGGGGACACCGGGGAGCTGTTTTTT.

V is TRBV19 and J is TRBJ1-5, with 8 bases aligning to TRBD1. The CDR3 is made up of 15 amino acids. Trimming took 7 bases from V and 9 from J; bases not matched to a gene: 14. In germline, CDR1 is LNHDA, CDR2 SQIVND (reference sequence). The CDR3 is CASTIPGQGPRPQHF. CDR3 DNA: TGTGCCAGTACCATACCTGGACAGGGACCACGGCCCCAGCATTTT.

The chain uses TRBV7-2 and TRBJ2-5; TRBD1 might be the D (6 bases). CDR1 is SGHTA, CDR2 FQGNSA, per germline. The CDR3 is 14 amino acids. The V gene lost 10 bases and the J gene lost 5 bases, with 20 bases spanning the gap. In nucleotides, the CDR3 is TGTGCCATCCCCGGGGCAGGGGCTAGGGAGACCCAGTACTTC. Its translation: CAIPGAGARETQYF.

The rearrangement uses TRBV2 and TRBJ1-1; D is perhaps TRBD1 (5 bases). The CDR3 runs 15 residues. Germline lookup yields CDR1 SNHLY and CDR2 FYNNEI. V lost 7 bases and J 5 bases, leaving 20 bases between the germline ends. The CDR3 DNA reads as TGTGCCAGCAAACCCCAGACCGTCTCAGGGACTGAAGCTTTCTTT. As protein: CASKPQTVSGTEAFF.

The chain carries TRBV28 and TRBJ2-4; TRBD2 matches 13 bases. The J segment lost 0 bases and the V segment lost 6 bases, leaving 8 bases of the junction unmatched. The CDR3 is made up of 18 amino acids. Germline V gives CDR1 MDHEN, CDR2 SYDVKM. The chain's CDR3 is CASSPGTSGTIAKNIQYF. CDR3 nucleotides: TGTGCCAGCAGCCCCGGGACTAGCGGGACGATAGCCAAAAACATTCAGTACTTC.

CDR3 sequence reads: CASSSGGQGAHF. DNA for the CDR3: TGTGCCAGCAGTTCGGGGGGGCAGGGAGCTCACTTT. The V and J genes are TRBV28 and TRBJ1-6, with D maybe TRBD1 (6 bases). This CDR3 has 12 residues. Trimming cost V 4 bases and J 19 bases, with 17 bases left between them. Germline V CDR1 and CDR2: MDHEN, SYDVKM.

The gene calls are TRBV6-6 and TRBJ1-2, with D possibly being TRBD1 (6 bases). The V gene lost 7 bases and the J gene lost 6 bases, with 21 bases spanning the gap. CDR3 size: 15 residues. Germline CDR1 MNHNY, CDR2 SVGAGI (reference sequence). The CDR3 reads CASTVTREGGHGYTF. The CDR3 region has the DNA TGTGCCAGCACTGTGACCCGCGAGGGGGGGCATGGCTACACCTTC.

The gene calls are TRBV29-1 and TRBJ2-7, with 7 bases matching TRBD1. The CDR3 runs to 13 residues. The J segment lost 3 bases and the V segment lost 7 bases, leaving 9 bases of the junction unmatched. Per germline, CDR1 SQVTM and CDR2 ANQGSEA. In DNA form, the CDR3 reads TGCAGCGCCTCCCGGACAGGAGGCTACGAGCAGTACTTC. This translates into CSASRTGGYEQYF.

V is TRBV29-1 and J is TRBJ1-1; D is unclear. V shed 4 bases and J shed 5 bases, with 11 bases lying between them. CDR1 SQVTM and CDR2 ANQGSEA come from the germline V gene. The CDR3 has 12 amino acids. The CDR3 loop is CSVGSRMTEAFF. In DNA, the CDR3 is TGCAGCGTTGGAAGCAGGATGACTGAAGCTTTCTTT.

The chain links TRBV29-1 to TRBJ2-1; a weak D match, TRBD2 (5 bases). The CDR3 sequence is 13 residues long. The V and J ends lost 7 bases and 4 bases respectively, with 14 bases between them. Germline lookup yields CDR1 SQVTM and CDR2 ANQGSEA. Here the CDR3 reads CSGELGGYNEQFF. In nucleotides, the CDR3 is TGCAGCGGGGAGTTGGGTGGGTACAATGAGCAGTTCTTC.

The chain combines TRBV7-2 with TRBJ1-5; D not resolved. CDR1 and CDR2 from the germline V gene are SGHTA and FQGNSA. Deletions cut 5 bases from V and 0 bases from J, with 5 bases between. CDR3 length: 13 residues. CDR3 in DNA: TGTGCCAGCAGCCAACATAGCAATCAGCCCCAGCATTTT. As protein: CASSQHSNQPQHF. The variable domain in full, completed from reference TRBV7-2 and TRBJ1-5, reads GAGVSQSPSNKVTEKGKDVELRCDPISGHTALYWYRQSLGQGLEFLIYFQGNSAPDKSGLPSDRFSAERTGGSVSTLTIQRTQQEDSAVYLCASSQHSNQPQHFGDGTRLSIL.

The chain recombines TRBV15 with TRBJ1-1, with D perhaps TRBD1 (5 bases). Trimming took 0 bases from V and 0 from J, leaving 11 bases between them. The CDR3 spans 16 residues. CDR1 and CDR2 from the germline V gene are LNHNV and YYDKDF (reference sequence). The CDR3 DNA sequence: TGTGCCACCAGCAGAGATCGACAGACTGTGAACACTGAAGCTTTCTTT. It is translated as CATSRDRQTVNTEAFF.

The chain recombines TRBV5-1 with TRBJ2-2; 7 bases align to TRBD1. There are 18 residues in the CDR3. Germline CDR1 reads SGHRS; CDR2 reads YFSETQ. J gave up 0 bases and V 0 bases, and 8 bases lay outside the gene matches. The CDR3 is CASSLGAGGISNTGELFF. Here the CDR3 DNA reads TGCGCCAGCAGCTTGGGGGCAGGGGGAATCTCGAACACCGGGGAGCTGTTTTTT.

The rearrangement joins TRBV5-1 to TRBJ1-4, with TRBD1 identical over 8 bases. Germline CDR1 and CDR2: SGHRS and YFSETQ. V gave up 0 bases and J gave up 6 bases; unmatched junction bases: 1. This CDR3 has 14 amino acids. The CDR3 DNA reads as TGCGCCAGCAGCTTGGTGACAGGGGATGAAAAACTGTTTTTT. Amino acids: CASSLVTGDEKLFF.

The rearrangement joins TRBV6-5 to TRBJ2-1, with D perhaps TRBD1 (5 bases). The CDR3 runs 16 residues. Per the germline V gene, CDR1 is MNHEY and CDR2 is SVGAGI. V gave up 0 bases and J gave up 2 bases, with 11 bases separating them. In DNA, the CDR3 is TGTGCCAGCAGTTACTCGGGGCTAGAGCCCTACAATGAGCAGTTCTTC. The encoded protein is CASSYSGLEPYNEQFF.

The chain is built from TRBV7-9 and TRBJ2-7, with TRBD1 matching over 7 bases. This CDR3 region has 16 residues. CDR1 is SEHNR, CDR2 FQNEAQ, per germline (reference sequence). V shed 0 bases, J shed 2 bases, and the junction held 7 bases outside the gene matches. CDR3 in DNA: TGTGCCAGCAGCTTAGCGCCAGCAGGGACAGCCTACGAGCAGTACTTC. It codes for CASSLAPAGTAYEQYF.

The rearrangement joins TRBV28 to TRBJ2-1; 9 bases fit TRBD1. In germline, CDR1 is MDHEN, CDR2 SYDVKM. This CDR3 has 16 amino acids. The trim removed 6 bases at V and 7 bases at J, leaving 13 bases unmatched. CDR3 residues: CASRQLQGAGVNEQFF. As DNA, the CDR3 is TGTGCCAGCAGACAATTACAGGGGGCCGGGGTTAATGAGCAGTTCTTC.

This chain connects TRBV5-4 to TRBJ1-3; 10 bases fit TRBD1. V shed 4 bases and J 0 bases; nucleotides not matched to a gene: 1. The CDR3 length is 15 residues. Germline CDR1 and CDR2: SGHNT and YYREEE (reference sequence). The DNA of the CDR3 is TGTGCCAGCAGCCGGGACAGGGGCTCTGGAAACACCATATATTTT. Residues: CASSRDRGSGNTIYF.

Here the CDR3 reads CASSPRVEQFF. The DNA for the CDR3 is TGTGCCAGCAGCCCTCGCGTTGAGCAGTTCTTC. The chain combines TRBV2 with TRBJ2-1; D uncertain. The germline V gene has CDR1 SNHLY and CDR2 FYNNEI. This CDR3 is built from 11 residues. V gave up 6 bases and J gave up 9 bases, with 9 bases separating them.

The chain uses TRBV30 and TRBJ1-3, with D possibly TRBD1 on 6 matching bases. The CDR3 loop spans 17 amino acids. Between the trimmed V and J ends, which lost 4 bases and 3 bases, there was a span of 22 bases. Germline V gives CDR1 GTSNPN, CDR2 SVGIG (reference sequence). The CDR3 loop is CAWNQGRQRSGGNTIYF. The CDR3 DNA follows: TGTGCCTGGAACCAGGGGCGTCAGAGGAGTGGTGGAAACACCATATATTTT.

The CDR3 DNA is TGTGCCAGCAGTGAAGCGTCTAGTCGGTCCTATGGCTACACCTTC. It translates to CASSEASSRSYGYTF. The chain recombines TRBV6-1 with TRBJ1-2; D gene uncertain. CDR3 length: 15 residues. V lost 0 bases to trimming and J lost 4 bases, with 12 bases between them. The germline V gene has CDR1 MNHNS and CDR2 SASEGT.

This chain uses TRBV7-2 with TRBJ1-4, with a weak D call TRBD1 (5 bases). The V gene's germline CDR1 is SGHTA and CDR2 FQGNSA. The CDR3 runs to 15 residues. Between the trimmed V and J ends, which lost 3 bases and 5 bases, there was a span of 13 bases. CDR3 DNA: TGTGCCAGCAGCTTGTATGGGTGGGGCAATGAAAAACTGTTTTTT. This translates into CASSLYGWGNEKLFF.